This T cell receptor beta chain was identified during a study of OX40 agonist ivuxolimab in advanced cancers. Overall study: The group had a mean age of about 64 years, ranged from about 20 to 79, and was approximately 81% male.

Measured with immunoSEQ multiplex PCR; TCRdb has only the in-frame clones, and not every one. The repertoire holds over 55,000 clones, with around 88% as singletons. This CDR3 has 18 amino acids. Trimming stripped 1 base from V and 7 bases from J, with 20 bases between. Germline CDR1 MDHEN, CDR2 SYDVKM. The specimen was CD4+ or CD8+ T cells sorted from blood, collected in a trial of the OX40 agonist ivuxolimab. This TCR derives from an adult with an advanced solid tumor such as melanoma, head and neck, liver or kidney cancer. The chain combines TRBV28 with TRBJ1-6; D might be TRBD1 (5 bases). CDR3 region: CASSLYLGLGKGNSPLHF. The CDR3 DNA is TGTGCCAGCAGTTTATATTTGGGGCTTGGGAAAGGCAATTCACCCCTCCACTTT. Supplemented by reference TRBV28 and TRBJ1-6, the full variable domain reads DVKVTQSSRYLVKRTGEKVFLECVQDMDHENMFWYRQDPGLGLRLIYFSYDVKMKEKGDIPEGYSVSREKKERFSLILESASTNQTSMYLCASSLYLGLGKGNSPLHFGNGTRLTVT.